The 23 T cell receptor beta chains below come from one sample, sequenced in a study of Ad26.COV2.S vaccination and SARS-CoV-2 variants (dated by TCRdb to 2020 to 2022). This sample's treatment or condition label indicates: 15 to 20 received Ad26.COV2.S at low or high dose, single or two shots; about 5 received placebo; per-sample allocation not given. For vaccine and placebo recipients, the sequenced repertoires came from samples collected on day 63 after the first injection. The library was obtained by the immunoSEQ multiplex PCR assay. TCRdb re-hosts the immuneACCESS table, in-frame sequences only. Its copies lack some clones; in the studies checked, an unresolved V gene accounts for under half of them, and the cause for the rest is not known. This sample gives roughly 420,000 clones in total; about 91% of them show up just once. About 2.4% of the sample comes from the top ten. Specimen: peripheral blood, collected in a trial of Ad26.COV2.S vaccine versus placebo. The receptor set was obtained from a person aged 18-60 years who received the Ad26.COV2.S COVID-19 vaccine or a placebo.

The rearrangement uses TRBV18 and TRBJ2-1; D is ambiguous. From germline, CDR1 is KGHSH and CDR2 LQKENI. V was shortened by 1 base and J by 8 bases, with 12 bases between the two germline ends. The CDR3 runs to 14 residues. As DNA, the CDR3 is TGTGCCAGCTCACCACGGGAACAGTCGGATGAGCAGTTCTTC. This translates into CASSPREQSDEQFF.

This clone came up a few times. The chain joins TRBV6-5 to TRBJ1-1; weak D call: TRBD1 (6 bases). The CDR3 has 14 residues. With 7 bases removed from V and 4 bases from J, the gap between germline ends came to 16 bases. From germline, CDR1 is MNHEY and CDR2 SVGAGI. The CDR3 region has the DNA TGTGCCAGCATCGAAGGGGGGGCGCGCACTGAAGCTTTCTTT. Its translation is CASIEGGARTEAFF.

The sample holds a few counts of this clone. The V call is TRBV7-3, the J call TRBJ2-3, with D perhaps given as TRBD1 or TRBD2 (6 bases each). The germline V gene encodes CDR1 SGHTA and CDR2 FQGTGA. The length of the CDR3 is 13 residues. V dropped 8 bases and J dropped 10 bases, with 19 bases sitting between them. CDR3 bases: TGTGCCAGCTCAATCGGGGGCCCCTCGGCGCAGTATTTT. Its translation: CASSIGGPSAQYF.

The chain has TRBV5-8 and TRBJ2-5, with D tentatively TRBD1 (6 bases). The CDR3 is 16 amino acids. Trimming left V 0 bases short and J 1 base short, with 13 bases between. Looked up from germline, CDR1 is SGHTS and CDR2 is YDEGEE. This chain's CDR3 is CASSLGVGHFQETQYF. CDR3 DNA sequence: TGTGCCAGCAGCTTGGGGGTGGGACATTTCCAAGAGACCCAGTACTTC.

A few counts support this clone. The gene calls are TRBV10-3 and TRBJ1-5; 7 nucleotides match TRBD1. Germline V gene lookup returns CDR1 ENHRY and CDR2 SYGVKD. The CDR3 consists of 16 residues. The ends lost 2 bases at V and 4 bases at J; junction bases unmatched: 8. The CDR3 here is CAISEDRAVANQPQHF. CDR3 nucleotides: TGTGCCATCAGTGAGGACAGGGCCGTCGCAAATCAGCCCCAGCATTTT.

This clone came up once. The chain is built from TRBV11-3 and TRBJ2-3; D is undetermined. V lost 5 bases, J lost 2 bases, and 11 bases lay in between. CDR3 length: 14 residues. Germline V CDR1 and CDR2: SGHNT, YENEEA. This CDR3 reads CASSPRILTDTQYF. The CDR3 region has the DNA TGTGCCAGCAGCCCCAGGATTCTCACAGATACGCAGTATTTT.

DNA for the CDR3: TGCAGTGCTAGTCGGACAGGGCCCGGAGGTCAGCCCCAGCATTTT. It codes for CSASRTGPGGQPQHF. The J gene is TRBJ1-5, the V gene TRBV20-1; 8 bases map to TRBD1. CDR3 length: 15 residues. The V gene end was trimmed by 3 bases and the J gene end by 6 bases; junction bases not matched to a gene: 10. Per germline, CDR1 DFQATT and CDR2 SNEGSKA (reference sequence).

The V call is TRBV6-6, the J call TRBJ2-1; 7 bases fit TRBD2. Germline CDR1 reads MNHNY; CDR2 reads SVGAGI (reference sequence). V shed 1 base, J shed 9 bases, and the junction held 12 bases outside the gene matches. CDR3 size: 16 residues. As DNA, the CDR3 is TGTGCCAGCAGTTACTGCTTGCGGGAGTTTTGCGGTGAGCAGTTCTTC. It yields the protein CASSYCLREFCGEQFF.

CDR3 residues: CASSLLGGTGSSYEQYF. The CDR3 region has the DNA TGTGCCAGCAGCTTATTAGGAGGGACGGGGAGCTCCTACGAGCAGTACTTC. The chain has TRBV7-8 and TRBJ2-7; weak D call: TRBD2 (6 bases). Germline V lookup: CDR1 SGHVS, CDR2 FQNEAQ. CDR3 length: 17 amino acids. V gave up 2 bases and J gave up 0 bases, with 17 bases separating them. The whole variable domain, filled in from reference TRBV7-8 and TRBJ2-7, reads GAGVSQSPRYKVAKRGQDVALRCDPISGHVSLFWYQQALGQGPEFLTYFQNEAQLDKSGLPSDRFFAERPEGSVSTLKIQRTQQEDSAVYLCASSLLGGTGSSYEQYFGPGTRLTVT.

The chain recombines TRBV6-2 or TRBV6-3 with TRBJ1-2; D is ambiguous. This CDR3 has 13 residues. Deletions cut 2 bases from V and 3 bases from J, with 7 bases between. In germline, CDR1 is MNHEY, CDR2 SVGEGT. The CDR3 is CASSYGFHYGYTF. DNA of the CDR3: TGTGCCAGCAGTTACGGCTTCCACTATGGCTACACCTTC.

The chain has TRBV27 and TRBJ1-1; D uncertain. Germline V gene data show CDR1 as MNHEY and CDR2 as SMNVEV (reference sequence). V shed 0 bases and J shed 5 bases, with 19 bases lying between them. The CDR3 totals 17 residues. The CDR3 nucleotides are TGTGCCAGCAGTTTATCGACCTCTCAGATGTTATATACTGAAGCTTTCTTT. This sequence encodes CASSLSTSQMLYTEAFF.

This chain joins TRBV7-2 and TRBJ2-2; 12 positions match TRBD2. V gave up 5 bases and J gave up 5 bases; unmatched junction bases: 6. The germline V gene encodes CDR1 SGHTA and CDR2 FQGNSA. There are 16 residues in the CDR3. The CDR3 is CASSLASGGETGELFF. In nucleotides, the CDR3 is TGTGCCAGCAGCCTCGCTAGCGGGGGGGAGACCGGGGAGCTGTTTTTT.

The V and J genes are TRBV4-2 and TRBJ1-6; D not certain. Germline CDR1 and CDR2: LGHNA and YNFKEQ. The CDR3 is made up of 15 amino acids. The V end was cut by 4 bases, the J end by 2 bases, with 9 bases between. The chain's CDR3 is CASSLPGAYNSPLHF. For the CDR3, the DNA is TGTGCCAGCAGCCTACCTGGGGCCTATAATTCACCCCTCCACTTT.

The V gene is TRBV11-3, the J gene TRBJ2-3; the D gene is possibly TRBD2 (6 bases). The CDR3 totals 14 residues. The V end lost 3 bases, the J end lost 2 bases, and 9 bases lay between the germline ends. CDR1 and CDR2 (germline): SGHNT, YENEEA. Written as DNA, the CDR3 is TGTGCCAGCAGCTTGGGCGGGGACACAGATACGCAGTATTTT. This gives the protein CASSLGGDTDTQYF.

The chain carries TRBV4-3 and TRBJ1-6, with D uncertain. This CDR3 has 15 residues. Germline V gene lookup returns CDR1 LGHNA and CDR2 YSLEER. Trimming removed 4 bases at V and 7 bases at J, with 14 bases between. In DNA, the CDR3 is TGCGCCAGCAGCCTGTTAGGTAGCCCAAATTCACCCCTCCACTTT. Encoded protein: CASSLLGSPNSPLHF.

About this clone: The germline gene is not matched at one end of the junction; a read error may be the cause. This sequence joins TRBV6-1 and TRBJ2-5, with 8 bases aligning to TRBD2. CDR3 length: 14 residues. Germline CDR1 reads MNHNS; CDR2 reads SASEGT. CDR3 sequence: CASSEDLAGRTPNF. The CDR3, as DNA: TGTGCCAGCAGTGAAGATTTAGCGGGGAGGACTCCAAACTTC.

The chain uses TRBV3-1 (or the pseudogene TRBV3-2) and TRBJ1-4; 8 positions match TRBD1. The CDR3 covers 15 residues. CDR1 and CDR2 (germline): LGHDT, YNNKEL (reference sequence). After removal of 2 bases from V and 8 bases from J, the junction contained 7 bases not matched to a gene. CDR3 DNA sequence: TGTGCCAGCAGCCAAACCGGACAGGGACAGGAAAAACTGTTTTTT. Translating gives CASSQTGQGQEKLFF.

The chain has TRBV30 and TRBJ2-2; 7 nucleotides match TRBD1. Germline V gene data show CDR1 as GTSNPN and CDR2 as SVGIG (reference sequence). This CDR3 has 14 residues. Trimming at V came to 2 bases and at J to 4 bases, leaving 4 bases not matched to a gene. CDR3 bases: TGTGCCTGGAGTATAGGGGGCATCACCGGGGAGCTGTTTTTT. Its translation is CAWSIGGITGELFF.

The CDR3 coding sequence is TGTGCCAGCAGGTCTGCAGGGGATCGCTATGGCTACACCTTC. Its translation: CASRSAGDRYGYTF. The chain employs TRBV9 and TRBJ1-2, with a possible D match to TRBD1 (6 bases). The germline gives CDR1 SGDLS, CDR2 YYNGEE. The CDR3 is 14 residues long. With 5 bases removed from V and 4 bases from J, the gap between germline ends came to 15 bases.

The rearrangement links TRBV11-3 to TRBJ2-3, with a possible D match to TRBD2 (5 bases). This CDR3 region has 15 residues. V lost 4 bases, J lost 4 bases, and 15 bases lay in between. The germline CDR1 and CDR2 sequences are SGHNT and YENEEA. The CDR3 region has the DNA TGTGCCAGCAGCTCGGACTCATTCCGTCCAGATACGCAGTATTTT. Translation gives CASSSDSFRPDTQYF.

The sample holds one count of this clone. The J gene is TRBJ1-1, the V gene TRBV14; possible D gene TRBD1, 5 bases. V shed 4 bases and J shed 3 bases, with 9 bases lying between them. The germline V gene has CDR1 SGHDN and CDR2 FVKESK. The CDR3 is made up of 13 amino acids. The CDR3 here is CASSPQVDTEAFF. The DNA for the CDR3 is TGTGCCAGCAGCCCACAGGTGGACACTGAAGCTTTCTTT.

As concerns this clone: The sample contains more than one DNA sequence encoding this CDR3. The chain uses TRBV6-5 and TRBJ1-5; no definite D call. The CDR3 is 14 residues long. V lost 2 bases to trimming and J lost 6 bases, with 11 bases between them. Per germline, CDR1 MNHEY and CDR2 SVGAGI. The CDR3 region has the DNA TGTGCCAGCAGTTACAGGGAGGGCGGTCAGCCCCAGCATTTT. Protein sequence: CASSYREGGQPQHF.

The chain links TRBV6-2 or TRBV6-3 to TRBJ1-1, with 9 bases identical to TRBD1. The J segment lost 6 bases and the V segment lost 0 bases, leaving 5 bases of the junction unmatched. CDR1 and CDR2 (germline): MNHEY, SVGEGT. The CDR3 is 15 amino acids. CDR3 nucleotides: TGTGCCAGCAGTTACTCCGGGACAGGGAAACCTGAAGCTTTCTTT. Its translation: CASSYSGTGKPEAFF.